This T cell receptor (beta chain) was captured in a study of radiotherapy plus CTLA-4 blockade in lung cancer. The overall study: Disease control reached more than 25%, with objective responses in 15% to 20%.

Lung cancer patients with chemo-refractory metastatic non-small-cell disease were given focal radiation plus CTLA-4 blockade with ipilimumab. The germline gives CDR1 SGHTA, CDR2 FQGNSA. Trimming at V came to 6 bases and at J to 4 bases, leaving 10 bases not matched to a gene. CDR3 length: 15 amino acids. The protocol was immunoSEQ multiplex PCR, while the TCRdb copy is restricted to in-frame clones and leaves out a portion. The top ten clones hold 9.9% of a sample with about 77,000 clones, roughly 69% of them seen once. Findings of the study overall: Radiotherapy was combined with ipilimumab, and tumor-derived TCR clones then expanded in blood. Early blood T cell clone changes and increased post-radiation serum interferon-beta were reportedly the strongest response predictors.

This clone was seen more than once but under ten times. The antigen is not known. The J gene is TRBJ1-1, the V gene TRBV7-2; 8 bases line up with TRBD1. The sequenced sample was peripheral blood, obtained from a patient treated with radiotherapy plus ipilimumab. This clonotype originated in a human donor with non-small cell lung cancer whose response to radiotherapy plus ipilimumab could not be evaluated. CDR3 amino acids: CASRPQGAGITEAFF. The CDR3 DNA sequence: TGTGCCAGCAGGCCCCAGGGGGCGGGAATCACTGAAGCTTTCTTT.